One and the same sample provided the 26 T cell receptor beta chains below, sequenced in a study of tissue T cells after allogeneic stem cell transplantation (dated by TCRdb to between 2022 and 2023). The library was produced with the immunoSEQ multiplex PCR assay. TCRdb's version of the immuneACCESS table is confined to in-frame rearrangements and falls short of the full clone set. An unresolved V gene accounts for under half of the shortfall where checked; the remainder is of unknown origin. The sample table contains about 1,600 clones; only one count was recorded for 45% to 50% of them. About 35% of the sample is in the top ten clones. What this sample's time point label stands for: mouse harvest day 14 after allogeneic transplant. Each mouse graft consisted of 10^7 T-cell-depleted bone marrow cells plus 10^6 splenic CD5+ T cells and was given by tail vein injection. Sequencing was performed on spleen. The receptors were sampled from a female BALB/c mouse given C57BL/6 T cells with graft-versus-host disease after an allogeneic hematopoietic cell transplant.

Notes on this clone: Gene names denote mouse genes. The CDR3 end is not reached by the read, which stops 1 residue before it; the germline J gene fills it in. J is TRBJ2-1 and V is TRBV13-1, with D possibly TRBD1 on 6 matching bases. CDR3 length equals 14 residues. Trimming cost V 2 bases and J 5 bases, with 11 bases left between them. Per the germline V gene, CDR1 is NSHNY and CDR2 is SYGAGN. The sequenced CDR3 bases are TGTGCCAGCAGTGAACAGGGACGGGATGCTGAGCAGTTC. This translates into CASSEQGRDAEQF. The CDR3 reads in full as CASSEQGRDAEQFF.

On this clone itself: Gene names and germline match the mouse. The read falls 1 residue short of the CDR3 end, and the missing part is taken from the germline J gene. The gene calls are TRBV1 and TRBJ1-1; TRBD1 matches at 9 bases. The CDR3 runs 12 residues. Per germline, CDR1 NSQYPW and CDR2 LRSPGD (reference sequence). J lost 8 bases, V lost 6 bases, and 4 bases had no gene match. CDR3 residues: CTCRTGTGEVFF. The sequenced part of the CDR3 DNA is TGCACCTGCAGGACCGGGACAGGGGAAGTCTTC.

In the case of this clone: Gene names denote mouse genes. The CDR3 end is not reached by the read, which stops 1 residue before it; the germline J gene fills it in. The chain combines TRBV31 with TRBJ1-1; weak D call: TRBD1 (6 bases). Germline V gene data show CDR1 as GKSSPN and CDR2 as SITVG. The CDR3 contains 14 residues. The ends were cut back, 3 bases at V and 0 bases at J, with 11 bases in the middle. The chain's CDR3 is CAWRWDNANTEVFF. CDR3 DNA (partial): TGTGCCTGGAGATGGGACAATGCAAACACAGAAGTCTTC.

This clone was seen more than once but under ten times. Gene names are the mouse ones. The sequenced fragment ends 1 residue before the CDR3 boundary, so the rest is inferred from the germline J gene. This sequence joins TRBV2 and TRBJ2-5; 9 bases map to TRBD1. The J segment lost 6 bases and the V segment lost 1 base, leaving 5 bases of the junction unmatched. The V gene's germline CDR1 is LGHNA and CDR2 YSYQKL. This CDR3 is 15 amino acids long. CDR3 DNA (partial): TGTGCCAGCAGCCAAGCCGGGACAGGGAGGGACACCCAGTAC. Its protein product is CASSQAGTGRDTQY. The full CDR3 reads CASSQAGTGRDTQYF.

On this clone: Gene and germline names: mouse. Read coverage stops 1 residue before the CDR3 terminus; the germline J gene supplies the remainder. The rearrangement links TRBV31 to TRBJ1-2; TRBD1 aligns across 7 bases. Germline assignment: CDR1 GKSSPN and CDR2 SITVG. CDR3 size: 13 residues. Trimming removed 5 bases from V and 5 bases from J; junction bases left unmatched: 8. The DNA read from the CDR3 is TGTGCCTGGGCAGGGGAACAGGGGTCCGACTACACC. Translating it yields CAWAGEQGSDYT. The entire CDR3 reads CAWAGEQGSDYTF.

This clone was counted between two and nine times. Any gene name here is a mouse gene name. The CDR3 end lies 1 residue beyond the end of the read and is filled in from the germline J gene. The genes are TRBV13-3 and TRBJ2-5; perhaps TRBD2 as D (7 bases). V was pared by 0 bases and J by 5 bases, with 10 bases between. Per the germline V gene, CDR1 is NNHDY and CDR2 is SYVADS. The length of the CDR3 is 14 residues. The CDR3 is CASSDGGARDTQYF. The DNA read from the CDR3 is TGTGCCAGCAGTGATGGGGGGGCGCGAGACACCCAGTAC.

Comment on this clone: Gene names are mouse gene names. The read ends 1 residue shy of where the CDR3 ends; the end is completed using the germline J gene. The chain has TRBV13-3 and TRBJ2-4; 8 bases align to TRBD2. CDR3 length: 14 residues. J was trimmed by 2 bases and V by 2 bases; bases with no gene match: 1. Germline-derived CDR1 and CDR2 are NNHDY and SYVADS. The CDR3 bases that were read are TGTGCCAGCAGTGAACTGGGGGATCAAAACACCTTGTAC. Protein: CASSELGDQNTLY. The full-length CDR3 reads as CASSELGDQNTLYF.

A note on this clone: Gene and germline names: mouse. The CDR3 goes on 1 residue after the read ends, and that part is filled in from the germline J gene. The chain is built from TRBV26 and TRBJ2-5; the D gene could be TRBD1 or TRBD2 (6 bases each). The CDR3 totals 14 residues. Trimming took 0 bases from V and 6 from J, leaving 10 bases between them. The germline V gene has CDR1 KGHPV and CDR2 FQNQEV (reference sequence). Partial CDR3 DNA: TGTGCCAGCAGTCTGTCTGGGGGCTGGGACACCCAGTAC. Translating it yields CASSLSGGWDTQY. The entire CDR3 protein reads CASSLSGGWDTQYF.

Concerning this clone: Gene names denote mouse genes. The read is 1 residue too short to cover the CDR3 end, so that end is filled in from the germline J gene. V gene TRBV12-1 combines with J gene TRBJ2-7; no definite D call. Trimming took off 2 bases at V and 3 bases at J, with 10 bases between the two ends. CDR3 length: 13 residues. Per the germline V gene, CDR1 is SGHSN and CDR2 is HYEKVE. This CDR3 reads CASSRGRLYEQYF. The part of the CDR3 DNA that was read is TGTGCCAGCTCTCGCGGACGGCTCTATGAACAGTAC.

Within the sample, this clone is large. Gene names denote mouse genes. The CDR3 goes on 1 residue after the read ends, and that part is filled in from the germline J gene. This chain joins TRBV31 and TRBJ2-4, with 10 bases lining up with TRBD2. The germline V gene encodes CDR1 GKSSPN and CDR2 SITVG. V lost 0 bases and J lost 0; bases outside the gene matches: 3. The CDR3 has 16 amino acids. Incomplete CDR3 DNA: TGTGCCTGGAGTCTGGGACTGGGGTCTAGTCAAAACACCTTGTAC. Translating gives CAWSLGLGSSQNTLY. The full CDR3 reads CAWSLGLGSSQNTLYF. Combining the CDR3 with reference TRBV31 and TRBJ2-4 gives the whole variable domain AQTIHQWPVAEIKAVGSPLSLGCTIKGKSSPNLYWYWQATGGTLQQLFYSITVGQVESVVQLNLSASRPKDDQFILSTEKLLLSHSGFYLCAWSLGLGSSQNTLYFGAGTRLSVL.

As concerns this clone: Genes here carry mouse names. The read ends 1 residue before the CDR3 terminus; that terminus is restored from the germline J gene. The chain carries TRBV1 and TRBJ2-3; D is perhaps TRBD2 (6 bases). This CDR3 comprises 15 residues. V lost 3 bases, J lost 3 bases, and 13 bases lay in between. Germline V gene data show CDR1 as NSQYPW and CDR2 as LRSPGD (reference sequence). The CDR3 is CTCSARGGGAETLYF. Partial CDR3 DNA: TGCACCTGCAGTGCGAGGGGTGGGGGAGCAGAAACGCTGTAT.

This clone was detected only a few times. Gene labels here are mouse ones. The read is 1 residue too short to cover the CDR3 end, so that end is filled in from the germline J gene. This rearrangement joins TRBV13-1 to TRBJ2-7; TRBD2 matches 10 bases. The length of the CDR3 is 13 residues. The trim removed 7 bases at V and 6 bases at J, leaving 7 bases unmatched. Per the germline V gene, CDR1 is NSHNY and CDR2 is SYGAGN. The CDR3 bases that were read are TGTGCCAGCGGACTGGGGGAGGGGTTTGAACAGTAC. Translated, it gives CASGLGEGFEQY. The complete CDR3 reads CASGLGEGFEQYF.

About this clone itself: Gene names and germline match the mouse. The read ends 1 residue shy of where the CDR3 ends; the end is completed using the germline J gene. The V call is TRBV3, the J call TRBJ2-1; TRBD2 matches 8 bases. CDR3 length equals 15 residues. Trimming at V came to 5 bases and at J to 2 bases, leaving 5 bases not matched to a gene. Looked up from germline, CDR1 is SNHLY and CDR2 is FYNGKV (reference sequence). CDR3 sequence: CASSPGTGDYAEQFF. The part of the CDR3 DNA that was read is TGTGCCAGCAGCCCCGGGACTGGAGACTATGCTGAGCAGTTC.

Worth noting for this clone: Gene names denote mouse genes. CDR3 loop: CASSLERRNTLYF. The part of the CDR3 DNA that was read is TGTGCCAGCTCTCTCGAGAGGAGAAATACGCTCTAT. This chain links TRBV12-2 with TRBJ1-3; no reliable D call. The read ends 1 residue before the CDR3 terminus; that terminus is restored from the germline J gene. CDR3 length: 13 residues. The V gene lost 0 bases and the J gene lost 5 bases, with 7 bases spanning the gap. The germline V gene encodes CDR1 SGHLS and CDR2 HYDKME.

Of note for this clone: The gene symbols are mouse symbols. This CDR3 reads CASGGQGTEVFF. CDR3 DNA (partial): TGTGCCAGCGGTGGTCAGGGGACAGAAGTCTTC. The rearrangement joins TRBV13-2 to TRBJ1-1; perhaps TRBD1 as D (6 bases). The CDR3 end falls 1 residue outside the read, so it is completed with the germline J gene. V was cut by 3 bases and J by 5 bases, with 8 bases left in between. This CDR3 has 12 amino acids. Germline assignment: CDR1 NNHNN and CDR2 SYGAGS (reference sequence).

To note about this clone: Gene names are the mouse ones. The DNA ends 1 residue before the CDR3 does, and the rest of the CDR3 is filled in from the germline J gene. The same CDR3 can be traced to other DNA sequences in this sample. The genes are TRBV29 and TRBJ2-7, with 10 bases lining up with TRBD1. There are 13 residues in the CDR3. CDR1 is MSHET, CDR2 SYDVDS, per germline. CDR3 residues: CASRSGTGDEQYF. The sequenced CDR3 bases are TGTGCCAGCCGTTCAGGGACAGGGGACGAACAGTAC. The full variable domain, rest sourced from reference TRBV29 and TRBJ2-7, is DMKVTQMPRYLIKRMGENVLLECGQDMSHETMYWYRQDPGLGLQLIYISYDVDSNSEGDIPKGYRVSRKKREHFSLILDSAKTNQTSVYFCASRSGTGDEQYFGPGTRLTVL.

As concerns this clone: Gene names refer to mouse genes. The CDR3 goes on 1 residue after the read ends, and that part is filled in from the germline J gene. The chain has TRBV20 and TRBJ2-7; weak D call: TRBD2 (6 bases). The length of the CDR3 is 13 residues. Germline CDR1 and CDR2: GFQATS and STVNSAI. V shed 0 bases and J shed 4 bases, with 10 bases lying between them. The sequenced CDR3 bases are TGTGGTGCTAGGGAGAGCTGGGGATATGAACAGTAC. Translation gives CGARESWGYEQY. The full CDR3 protein is CGARESWGYEQYF.

Points on this clone: Mouse gene names and germline throughout. From the germline J gene comes the end of the CDR3, since the read stops 1 residue before it. This rearrangement joins TRBV16 to TRBJ2-7, with D perhaps TRBD1 (6 bases). CDR1 and CDR2 from the germline V gene are SGHSA and FRNQAP. The CDR3 extends over 14 amino acids. V was clipped by 3 bases and J by 0 bases, with 9 bases between them. CDR3 protein: CASSFTGISYEQYF. The DNA read from the CDR3 is TGTGCAAGCAGCTTTACAGGGATCTCCTATGAACAGTAC.

In its sample, this clone ranks as hyperexpanded. Each gene name is a mouse one. The CDR3 is cut off 1 residue early in the read; its end comes from the germline J gene. This chain links TRBV19 with TRBJ1-4; D is uncertain. The V gene lost 2 bases and the J gene lost 3 bases, with 8 bases spanning the gap. The CDR3 length is 14 residues. Looked up from germline, CDR1 is FNHDT and CDR2 is SITEND (reference sequence). The part of the CDR3 DNA that was read is TGTGCCAGCAGTATGAGAGGGCCCAACGAAAGATTATTT. Protein product: CASSMRGPNERLF. The whole CDR3 sequence is CASSMRGPNERLFF.

In the case of this clone: Gene names are the mouse ones. The read terminates 1 residue before the CDR3 end, so the remaining end is supplied by the germline J gene. This chain joins TRBV29 and TRBJ2-7, with 9 bases matching TRBD1. The CDR3 covers 13 residues. Germline loops: CDR1 MSHET, CDR2 SYDVDS. V was pared by 8 bases and J by 7 bases, with 9 bases of the junction left unmatched. The CDR3 sequence is CASRSGTGHEQYF. The covered CDR3 bases are TGTGCTAGCCGTTCAGGGACAGGGCACGAACAGTAC.

The table lists this clone with a count of one. Germline and genes here are mouse. The read falls 1 residue short of the CDR3 end, and the missing part is taken from the germline J gene. The chain recombines TRBV14 with TRBJ2-1, with D uncertain. CDR3 size: 11 residues. The ends were cut back, 2 bases at V and 4 bases at J, with 1 base in the middle. Germline V gene sequence: CDR1 SGHDT, CDR2 FRDEAV. Partial CDR3 DNA: TGTGCCAGCAGTTTGTATGCTGAGCAGTTC. Protein sequence: CASSLYAEQF. The whole CDR3 is CASSLYAEQFF.

A note on this clone: Only one base separates this from a far larger clonotype, so it likely reflects a read error. Gene names are the mouse ones. Sequencing ends 1 residue short of the CDR3 end; the germline J gene provides the rest. Other DNA sequences in the sample encode the same CDR3. The rearrangement links TRBV29 to TRBJ2-7; TRBD1 matches 10 bases. CDR1 and CDR2 (germline): MSHET, SYDVDS. The CDR3 covers 13 residues. The CDR3 spells CPSSSGTGDEQYF. Partial CDR3 DNA: TGTCCTAGCAGTTCAGGGACAGGGGACGAACAGTAC.

Turning to this clone: Gene and germline names: mouse. CDR3 loop: CASSLEGQNTLYF. The sequenced CDR3 bases are TGTGCCAGCTCTCTCGAGGGTCAAAACACCTTGTAC. The rearrangement joins TRBV12-1 to TRBJ2-4, with D uncertain. The CDR3 end lies 1 residue beyond the end of the read and is filled in from the germline J gene. The germline gives CDR1 SGHSN, CDR2 HYEKVE. V was clipped by 0 bases and J by 1 base, with 4 bases between them. The CDR3 consists of 13 residues.

By frequency in the sample, this clone is large (0.1 to 1%). Gene names are mouse gene names. Read coverage stops 1 residue before the CDR3 terminus; the germline J gene supplies the remainder. The chain couples TRBV14 to TRBJ2-7; 11 bases map to TRBD2. The V segment lost 1 base and the J segment 5 bases; nucleotides outside the gene matches: 5. This CDR3 region has 15 residues. CDR1 and CDR2 from the germline V gene are SGHDT and FRDEAV. The CDR3 DNA, read in part, is TGTGCCAGCAGTTTCCGGGACTGGGGGATTGATGAACAGTAC. Its protein product is CASSFRDWGIDEQY. The entire CDR3 is CASSFRDWGIDEQYF.

In the case of this clone: The listed genes are named as in mouse. The read ends 1 residue before the CDR3 terminus; that terminus is restored from the germline J gene. The genes are TRBV24 and TRBJ2-2; D not certain. There are 15 residues in the CDR3. From germline, CDR1 is KGHTA and CDR2 FRNEEI. The V gene lost 0 bases and the J gene lost 1 base, with 6 bases spanning the gap. CDR3 DNA, as far as it was read: TGTGCCAGCAGTCTGTATAAGGGAAACACCGGGCAGCTCTAC. Protein sequence: CASSLYKGNTGQLY. The whole CDR3 sequence is CASSLYKGNTGQLYF.

With regard to this clone: Germline and genes here are mouse. The observed sequence ends 1 residue before the CDR3 terminus, with the missing tail filled in from the germline J gene. This chain joins TRBV24 and TRBJ2-7, with 10 bases fitting TRBD2. This CDR3 is built from 14 residues. Germline trimming cut 6 bases from V and 3 bases from J; bases unmatched to any gene: 5. CDR1 KGHTA and CDR2 FRNEEI come from the germline V gene. CDR3 bases read: TGTGCCAGCAGCTCGACTGGGGGGTTCTATGAACAGTAC. This encodes CASSSTGGFYEQY. The whole CDR3 is CASSSTGGFYEQYF.